The 14 T cell receptor beta chains below come from one sample, sequenced in a study of control samples from healthy donors and cancer patients. The method was immunoSEQ multiplex PCR; TCRdb's version includes in-frame clones alone and lacks a portion of them. The sample contains 120,000 to 150,000 clones, 80% to 90% of which appear only once. Specimen: blood. These receptors all stem from a young woman in good health.

The J gene is TRBJ1-3, the V gene TRBV5-1; unclear D gene. Germline CDR1 is SGHRS and CDR2 is YFSETQ. V shed 0 bases and J shed 4 bases, with 5 bases lying between them. This CDR3 is built from 13 residues. The CDR3 loop is CASSLVSGNTIYF. In DNA form, the CDR3 reads TGCGCCAGCAGCTTGGTTTCCGGAAACACCATATATTTT.

The chain has TRBV24-1 and TRBJ2-1, with 10 bases identical to TRBD2. V shed 3 bases, J shed 7 bases, and the junction held 5 bases outside the gene matches. Germline-derived CDR1 and CDR2 are KGHDR and SFDVKD. The CDR3 runs 15 residues. In DNA form, the CDR3 reads TGTGCCACCAGTGATCCTAGCGGGAGAGCGAATGAGCAGTTCTTC. Amino acids: CATSDPSGRANEQFF.

The rearrangement links TRBV19 to TRBJ1-2; D gene uncertain. V shed 5 bases and J shed 4 bases, with 11 bases lying between them. Germline V gene lookup returns CDR1 LNHDA and CDR2 SQIVND (reference sequence). This CDR3 contains 13 residues. Here the CDR3 reads CASSEDGFYGYTF. The CDR3 DNA reads TGTGCCAGTAGTGAGGACGGATTCTATGGCTACACCTTC.

The V and J genes are TRBV20-1 and TRBJ2-5, with D perhaps TRBD2 (6 bases). Germline V gene lookup returns CDR1 DFQATT and CDR2 SNEGSKA (reference sequence). Trimming took 3 bases from V and 5 from J, leaving 16 bases between them. The CDR3 is 14 residues long. The DNA of the CDR3 is TGCAGTGCTAGTCGCCCTCCCAGCGGGGAGACCCAGTACTTC. Amino acids: CSASRPPSGETQYF.

V gene TRBV9 combines with J gene TRBJ2-2, with 7 bases matching TRBD2. The CDR3 spans 16 residues. In germline, CDR1 is SGDLS, CDR2 YYNGEE. The ends lost 3 bases at V and 2 bases at J; junction bases unmatched: 7. The CDR3 nucleotides are TGTGCCAGCAGCGGAGGGGAGCGGGGCAACACCGGGGAGCTGTTTTTT. It encodes CASSGGERGNTGELFF.

This clone was counted once. This sequence joins TRBV30 and TRBJ1-2; D is uncertain. This CDR3 is built from 13 residues. CDR1 and CDR2 (germline): GTSNPN, SVGIG (reference sequence). Trimming removed 5 bases from V and 2 bases from J, with 12 bases in between. The CDR3 DNA reads as TGTGCCTGGTACCCGACCGTCAACTATGGCTACACCTTC. Translating gives CAWYPTVNYGYTF.

The rearrangement links TRBV7-9 to TRBJ1-1; D gene ambiguous. This CDR3 has 15 residues. Germline assignment: CDR1 SEHNR and CDR2 FQNEAQ (reference sequence). V lost 1 base, J lost 2 bases, and 11 bases lay in between. CDR3 in DNA: TGTGCCAGCAGCTTAGTTGTTGGCATTAACACTGAAGCTTTCTTT. It is translated as CASSLVVGINTEAFF.

The V and J genes are TRBV20-1 and TRBJ1-2; D possibly corresponds to TRBD1 (5 bases). The CDR3 extends over 11 amino acids. V lost 2 bases and J lost 8, with 9 bases in between. The germline CDR1 and CDR2 sequences are DFQATT and SNEGSKA (reference sequence). The CDR3 bases are TGCAGTGCTAGACAGGGTCACGGCTACACCTTC. It encodes CSARQGHGYTF.

The V and J genes are TRBV7-9 and TRBJ2-7; D is perhaps TRBD1 (5 bases). There are 14 residues in the CDR3. Germline assignment: CDR1 SEHNR and CDR2 FQNEAQ (reference sequence). Trimming took 3 bases from V and 4 from J, leaving 13 bases between them. CDR3 DNA sequence: TGTGCCAGCAGCTTCTGGGGCAGGCAATACGAGCAGTACTTC. Its translation: CASSFWGRQYEQYF.

CDR3 loop: CASSIDLRVEQFF. CDR3 in DNA: TGTGCCAGTAGTATAGATTTGCGGGTGGAGCAGTTCTTC. The chain carries TRBV19 and TRBJ2-1, with D perhaps TRBD2 (5 bases). This CDR3 region has 13 residues. The V and J ends lost 0 bases and 10 bases respectively, with 10 bases between them. Germline CDR1 reads LNHDA; CDR2 reads SQIVND (reference sequence).

V is TRBV30 and J is TRBJ1-6; D possibly corresponds to TRBD1 (5 bases). The germline V gene encodes CDR1 GTSNPN and CDR2 SVGIG (reference sequence). The CDR3 runs to 15 residues. Trimming stripped 3 bases from V and 8 bases from J, with 17 bases between. CDR3 amino acids: CAWRKLGVADSPLHF. As DNA, the CDR3 is TGTGCCTGGAGGAAGCTGGGGGTGGCAGATTCACCCCTCCACTTT. The full variable domain, in which reference TRBV30 and TRBJ1-6 provide the parts outside the CDR3, is SQTIHQWPATLVQPVGSPLSLECTVEGTSNPNLYWYRQAAGRGLQLLFYSVGIGQISSEVPQNLSASRPQDRQFILSSKKLLLSDSGFYLCAWRKLGVADSPLHFGNGTRLTVT.

The J gene is TRBJ2-3, the V gene TRBV5-1; 8 nucleotides match TRBD2. This CDR3 comprises 14 residues. Germline V gives CDR1 SGHRS, CDR2 YFSETQ. After removal of 4 bases from V and 4 bases from J, the junction contained 5 bases not matched to a gene. CDR3 loop: CASSPGGGPDTQYF. The CDR3, as DNA: TGCGCCAGCAGCCCCGGGGGGGGGCCAGATACGCAGTATTTT.

The V gene is TRBV28, the J gene TRBJ1-1, with D hard to call. V dropped 10 bases and J dropped 1 base, with 13 bases sitting between them. Germline V lookup: CDR1 MDHEN, CDR2 SYDVKM. The CDR3 is 13 residues long. Here the CDR3 DNA reads TGTGCCACCACTCGGTCGCCGAACACTGAAGCTTTCTTT. Its translation: CATTRSPNTEAFF.

The V and J genes are TRBV28 and TRBJ2-2, with a possible D match to TRBD1 (6 bases). Germline values: CDR1 MDHEN, CDR2 SYDVKM. Trimming left V 5 bases short and J 0 bases short, with 13 bases between. The CDR3 sequence is 16 residues long. CDR3 residues: CASSPTGLANTGELFF. The CDR3 DNA is TGTGCCAGCAGTCCTACAGGGTTAGCGAACACCGGGGAGCTGTTTTTT. The entire variable domain, with the rest obtained from reference TRBV28 and TRBJ2-2, is as follows: DVKVTQSSRYLVKRTGEKVFLECVQDMDHENMFWYRQDPGLGLRLIYFSYDVKMKEKGDIPEGYSVSREKKERFSLILESASTNQTSMYLCASSPTGLANTGELFFGEGSRLTVL.